This is a list of T cell receptor beta chains from one sample in a study of blood T cells in healthy people across ages. TCRdb re-called the 5' RACE reads with MiXCR, one entry per CDR3 protein. Of about 1,400,000 distinct CDR3 sequences detected, around 59% appear once; the ten largest clones hold 6.5% to 8.5%. Sequencing input: blood. The receptors were sampled from a young man in good health. Each CDR3 is given without its conserved first and last residue. Fields, in order: D gene, J gene, V gene, clone size, CDR3 protein. The D gene is left open where the match is weak. Expanded clones are given a class, and other clones once, few, many or no size at all.

d_gene: .; j_gene: TRBJ2-5; v_gene: TRBV15; abundance: many; CDR3aa: ATSRGETQY
d_gene: .; j_gene: TRBJ1-2; v_gene: TRBV6-5; abundance: .; CDR3aa: ASSYRGGRGNYGYT
d_gene: .; j_gene: TRBJ1-1; v_gene: TRBV20-1; abundance: few; CDR3aa: SGTQEINTEAF
d_gene: .; j_gene: TRBJ1-1; v_gene: TRBV7-8; abundance: once; CDR3aa: ASSSTRGGTEAF
d_gene: .; j_gene: TRBJ2-6; v_gene: TRBV7-6; abundance: few; CDR3aa: ASRVGSGSGANVLT
d_gene: .; j_gene: TRBJ2-1; v_gene: TRBV6-5; abundance: .; CDR3aa: ACCKDTNEQF
d_gene: .; j_gene: TRBJ1-1; v_gene: TRBV18; abundance: .; CDR3aa: ASSPMRDTEAF
d_gene: .; j_gene: TRBJ1-2; v_gene: TRBV14; abundance: .; CDR3aa: ASSRTYTPYGYT
d_gene: .; j_gene: TRBJ2-5; v_gene: TRBV3-1; abundance: .; CDR3aa: ASSQGPVVGQETQY
d_gene: .; j_gene: TRBJ1-2; v_gene: TRBV20-1; abundance: .; CDR3aa: SASSGANYGYT
d_gene: .; j_gene: TRBJ2-1; v_gene: TRBV6-6; abundance: .; CDR3aa: ASSYSARSSYNEQF
d_gene: .; j_gene: TRBJ2-3; v_gene: TRBV3-1; abundance: .; CDR3aa: ASSHLGQYADTQY
d_gene: .; j_gene: TRBJ2-1; v_gene: TRBV1; abundance: .; CDR3aa: TSSQDRATSQRERNYNEQF
d_gene: .; j_gene: .; v_gene: TRBV7-9; abundance: .; CDR3aa: ASSLSQLGLGAETQY
d_gene: .; j_gene: TRBJ2-2; v_gene: TRBV5-1; abundance: once; CDR3aa: ASSLWSREFGELF
d_gene: .; j_gene: TRBJ1-2; v_gene: TRBV30; abundance: once; CDR3aa: AGRWGEGYT
d_gene: .; j_gene: TRBJ2-5; v_gene: TRBV29-1; abundance: few; CDR3aa: SVGEQQETQY
d_gene: .; j_gene: TRBJ2-5; v_gene: TRBV4-3; abundance: .; CDR3aa: ASRAGSTPFYEQY
d_gene: .; j_gene: TRBJ2-5; v_gene: TRBV12-3/TRBV12-4; abundance: .; CDR3aa: ASSLAGGLKETQY
d_gene: .; j_gene: TRBJ2-1; v_gene: TRBV5-1; abundance: .; CDR3aa: ASSLATVLGVGSYSEQF
d_gene: .; j_gene: TRBJ1-5; v_gene: TRBV7-2; abundance: .; CDR3aa: ASSLAGGTLNQPQH
d_gene: TRBD1; j_gene: TRBJ2-7; v_gene: TRBV4-1; abundance: .; CDR3aa: ASSRNHDRGELYEQY
d_gene: TRBD1; j_gene: TRBJ2-7; v_gene: TRBV19; abundance: .; CDR3aa: ASSTTGTGFPYEQY
d_gene: .; j_gene: TRBJ1-2; v_gene: TRBV7-6; abundance: .; CDR3aa: ASSLVGQSGYT
d_gene: TRBD2; j_gene: TRBJ2-5; v_gene: TRBV3-1; abundance: .; CDR3aa: ASSLRWRTRAQETQY
d_gene: TRBD2; j_gene: TRBJ2-1; v_gene: TRBV19; abundance: .; CDR3aa: ASSRLAGFNEQF
d_gene: TRBD2; j_gene: TRBJ2-1; v_gene: TRBV4-2; abundance: few; CDR3aa: ASSQTSGRSHEQF
d_gene: TRBD2; j_gene: TRBJ2-3; v_gene: TRBV5-4; abundance: once; CDR3aa: ASSFGSGHAGETQY
d_gene: .; j_gene: TRBJ1-1; v_gene: TRBV19; abundance: .; CDR3aa: ASSIGRANTEAF
d_gene: .; j_gene: TRBJ1-2; v_gene: TRBV13; abundance: few; CDR3aa: ASSSIRDGNYGYT
d_gene: .; j_gene: TRBJ2-7; v_gene: TRBV3-1; abundance: once; CDR3aa: ASSPLTGWEQY
d_gene: .; j_gene: TRBJ2-3; v_gene: TRBV7-9; abundance: .; CDR3aa: ASSLPGLATSTDTQY
d_gene: .; j_gene: TRBJ2-5; v_gene: TRBV20-1; abundance: .; CDR3aa: SATGYSWEEETQY
d_gene: .; j_gene: TRBJ1-6; v_gene: TRBV7-2; abundance: .; CDR3aa: ASSLTPAPLH
d_gene: .; j_gene: TRBJ1-5; v_gene: TRBV27; abundance: few; CDR3aa: ASSLNGGAEMAPQH
d_gene: .; j_gene: TRBJ2-1; v_gene: TRBV20-1; abundance: .; CDR3aa: SARVGSVGEQF
d_gene: .; j_gene: TRBJ2-2; v_gene: TRBV4-3; abundance: once; CDR3aa: ASSQDPVGAGELF
d_gene: .; j_gene: TRBJ1-1; v_gene: TRBV20-1; abundance: many; CDR3aa: SARSGITDTEAF
d_gene: .; j_gene: TRBJ1-1; v_gene: TRBV7-8; abundance: .; CDR3aa: ASSHGFTEAF
d_gene: .; j_gene: TRBJ1-2; v_gene: TRBV11-2; abundance: .; CDR3aa: ASSATGGPGYGYT
d_gene: TRBD2; j_gene: TRBJ2-3; v_gene: TRBV4-1; abundance: .; CDR3aa: ASSQLRNLAGGPSLPDTQY
d_gene: .; j_gene: TRBJ2-3; v_gene: TRBV4-3; abundance: .; CDR3aa: ASSQGRDTDTQY
d_gene: .; j_gene: TRBJ2-7; v_gene: TRBV7-8; abundance: .; CDR3aa: ASNPSSYEQY
d_gene: TRBD2; j_gene: TRBJ2-1; v_gene: TRBV29-1; abundance: .; CDR3aa: SVSPTSGNPNEQF